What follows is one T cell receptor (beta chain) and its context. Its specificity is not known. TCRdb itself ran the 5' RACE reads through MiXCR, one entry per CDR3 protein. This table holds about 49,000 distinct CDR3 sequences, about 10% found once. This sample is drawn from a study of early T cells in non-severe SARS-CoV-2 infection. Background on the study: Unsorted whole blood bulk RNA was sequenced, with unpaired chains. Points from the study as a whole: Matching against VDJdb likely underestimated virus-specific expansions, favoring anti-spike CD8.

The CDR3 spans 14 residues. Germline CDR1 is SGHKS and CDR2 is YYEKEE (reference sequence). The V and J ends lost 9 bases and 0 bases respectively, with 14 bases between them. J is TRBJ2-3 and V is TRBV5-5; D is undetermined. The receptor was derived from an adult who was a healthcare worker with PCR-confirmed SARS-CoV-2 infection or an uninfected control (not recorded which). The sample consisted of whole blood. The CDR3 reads CANAPSASTDTQYF. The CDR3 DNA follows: TGTGCCAATGCGCCATCGGCTAGCACAGATACGCAGTATTTT.